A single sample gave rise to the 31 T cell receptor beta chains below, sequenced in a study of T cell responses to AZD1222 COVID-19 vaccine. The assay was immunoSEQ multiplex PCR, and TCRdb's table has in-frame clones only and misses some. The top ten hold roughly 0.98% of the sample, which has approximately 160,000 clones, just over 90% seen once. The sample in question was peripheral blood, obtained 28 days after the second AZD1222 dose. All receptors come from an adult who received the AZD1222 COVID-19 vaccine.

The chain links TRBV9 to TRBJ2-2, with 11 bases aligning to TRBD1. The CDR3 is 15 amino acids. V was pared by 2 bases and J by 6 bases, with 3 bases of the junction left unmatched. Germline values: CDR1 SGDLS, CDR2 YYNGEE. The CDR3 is CASSVGQGAPGELFF. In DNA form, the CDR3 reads TGTGCCAGCAGCGTCGGACAGGGGGCTCCCGGGGAGCTGTTTTTT.

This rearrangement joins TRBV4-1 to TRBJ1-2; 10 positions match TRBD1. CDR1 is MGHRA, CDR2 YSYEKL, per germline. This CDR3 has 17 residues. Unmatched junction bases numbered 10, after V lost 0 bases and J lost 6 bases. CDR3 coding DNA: TGCGCCAGCAGCCAAGAGAAACGGGACAGGGGCCGAAATGGCTACACCTTC. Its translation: CASSQEKRDRGRNGYTF.

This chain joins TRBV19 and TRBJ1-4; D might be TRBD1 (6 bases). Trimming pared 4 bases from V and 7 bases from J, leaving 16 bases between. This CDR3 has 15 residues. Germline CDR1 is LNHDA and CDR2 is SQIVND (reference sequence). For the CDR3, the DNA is TGTGCCAGTAGTAGGGGGACACTCTACGGTGAAAAACTGTTTTTT. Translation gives CASSRGTLYGEKLFF.

CDR3 in amino acids: CASSGQGAYTGELFF. DNA for the CDR3: TGTGCCAGCAGTGGACAGGGGGCTTACACCGGGGAGCTGTTTTTT. The chain is built from TRBV25-1 and TRBJ2-2, with 10 bases matching TRBD1. The CDR3 has 15 amino acids. Germline CDR1 and CDR2: MGHDK and SYGVNS. After removal of 4 bases from V and 3 bases from J, the junction contained 2 bases not matched to a gene.

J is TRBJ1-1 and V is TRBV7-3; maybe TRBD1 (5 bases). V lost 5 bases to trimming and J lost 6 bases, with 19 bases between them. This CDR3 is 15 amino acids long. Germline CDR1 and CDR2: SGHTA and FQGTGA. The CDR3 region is CASSRFRDGSSEAFF. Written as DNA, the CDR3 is TGTGCCAGCAGCCGATTCCGGGACGGGAGCTCTGAAGCTTTCTTT.

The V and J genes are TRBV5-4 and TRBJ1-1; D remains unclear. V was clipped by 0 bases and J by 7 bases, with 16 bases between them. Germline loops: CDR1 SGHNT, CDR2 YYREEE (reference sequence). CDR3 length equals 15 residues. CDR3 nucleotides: TGTGCCAGCAGCTTGGACACTTCTCCTCATAGTGAAGCTTTCTTT. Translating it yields CASSLDTSPHSEAFF. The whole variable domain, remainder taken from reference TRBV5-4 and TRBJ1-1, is ETGVTQSPTHLIKTRGQQVTLRCSSQSGHNTVSWYQQALGQGPQFIFQYYREEENGRGNFPPRFSGLQFPNYSSELNVNALELDDSALYLCASSLDTSPHSEAFFGQGTRLTVV.

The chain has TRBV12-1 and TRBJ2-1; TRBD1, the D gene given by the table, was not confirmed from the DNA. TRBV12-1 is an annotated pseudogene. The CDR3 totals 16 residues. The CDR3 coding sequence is TGTGCCAGCAGCTTTAGGGCGGACAGCTCCTACAATGAGCAGTTCTTC. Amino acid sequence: CASSFRADSSYNEQFF.

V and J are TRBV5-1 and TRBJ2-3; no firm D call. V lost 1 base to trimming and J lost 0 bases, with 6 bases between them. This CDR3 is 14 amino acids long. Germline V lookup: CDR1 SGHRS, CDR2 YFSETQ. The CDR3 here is CASSLPSSTDTQYF. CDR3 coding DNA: TGCGCCAGCAGCTTGCCCTCTAGCACAGATACGCAGTATTTT.

The CDR3 is CAWSEQGLEAFF. CDR3 nucleotides: TGTGCCTGGAGTGAACAGGGACTTGAAGCTTTCTTT. The J gene is TRBJ1-1, the V gene TRBV30; the D gene is possibly TRBD1 (6 bases). CDR3 length equals 12 residues. Looked up from germline, CDR1 is GTSNPN and CDR2 is SVGIG (reference sequence). Deletions cut 1 base from V and 7 bases from J, with 10 bases between.

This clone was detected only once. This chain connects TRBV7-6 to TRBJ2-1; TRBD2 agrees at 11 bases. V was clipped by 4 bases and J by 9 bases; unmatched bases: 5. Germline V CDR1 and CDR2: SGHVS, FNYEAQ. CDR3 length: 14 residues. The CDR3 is CASSSSGGPGEQFF. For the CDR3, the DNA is TGTGCCAGCAGCTCTAGCGGGGGGCCAGGTGAGCAGTTCTTC.

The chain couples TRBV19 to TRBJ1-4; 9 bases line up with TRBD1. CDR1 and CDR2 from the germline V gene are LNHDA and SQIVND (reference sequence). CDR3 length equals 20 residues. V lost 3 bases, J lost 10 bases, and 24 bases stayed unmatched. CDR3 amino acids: CASSIQFGTGTGGTPGKLFF. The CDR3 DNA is TGTGCCAGTAGTATCCAGTTCGGGACAGGGACAGGTGGGACTCCAGGAAAACTGTTTTTT. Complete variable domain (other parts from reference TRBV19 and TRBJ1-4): DGGITQSPKYLFRKEGQNVTLSCEQNLNHDAMYWYRQDPGQGLRLIYYSQIVNDFQKGDIAEGYSVSREKKESFPLTVTSAQKNPTAFYLCASSIQFGTGTGGTPGKLFFGSGTQLSVL.

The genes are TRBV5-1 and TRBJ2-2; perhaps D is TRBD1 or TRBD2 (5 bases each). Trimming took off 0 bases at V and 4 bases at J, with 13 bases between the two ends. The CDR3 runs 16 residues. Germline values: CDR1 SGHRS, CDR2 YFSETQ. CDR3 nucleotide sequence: TGCGCCAGCAGCTTGGAGGGGAGTATCCTCACCGGGGAGCTGTTTTTT. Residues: CASSLEGSILTGELFF.

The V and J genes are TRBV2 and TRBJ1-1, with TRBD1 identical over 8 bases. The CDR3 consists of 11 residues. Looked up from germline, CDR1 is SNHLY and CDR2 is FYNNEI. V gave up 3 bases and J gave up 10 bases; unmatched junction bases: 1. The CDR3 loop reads CASSDRGLAFF. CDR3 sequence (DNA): TGTGCCAGCAGTGACAGGGGGCTAGCTTTCTTT.

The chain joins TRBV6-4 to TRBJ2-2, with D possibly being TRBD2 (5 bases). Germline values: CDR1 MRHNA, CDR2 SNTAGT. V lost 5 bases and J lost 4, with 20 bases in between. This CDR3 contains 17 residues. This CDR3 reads CASSLEGSGIFTGELFF. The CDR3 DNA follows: TGTGCCAGCAGTTTAGAGGGTTCCGGTATATTCACCGGGGAGCTGTTTTTT.

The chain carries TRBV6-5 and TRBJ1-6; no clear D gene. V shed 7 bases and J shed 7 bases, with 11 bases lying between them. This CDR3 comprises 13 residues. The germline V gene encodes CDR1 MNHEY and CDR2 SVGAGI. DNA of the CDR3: TGTGCCAGCACGGGTGGAGAAAATTCACCCCTCCACTTT. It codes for CASTGGENSPLHF.

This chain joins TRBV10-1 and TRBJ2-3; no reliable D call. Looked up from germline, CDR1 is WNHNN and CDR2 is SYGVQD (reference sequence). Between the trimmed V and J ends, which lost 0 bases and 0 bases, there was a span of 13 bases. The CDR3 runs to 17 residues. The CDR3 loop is CASSESHTVISTDTQYF. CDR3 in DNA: TGCGCCAGCAGTGAGTCCCATACTGTAATTAGCACAGATACGCAGTATTTT.

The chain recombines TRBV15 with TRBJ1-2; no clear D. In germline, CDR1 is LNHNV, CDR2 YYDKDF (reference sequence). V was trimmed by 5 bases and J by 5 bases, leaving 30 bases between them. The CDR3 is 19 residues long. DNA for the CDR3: TGTGCCACCAGCCCCCTCGGACGGGCCCTTCTCCCGCGCGGGTATGGCTACACCTTC. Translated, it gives CATSPLGRALLPRGYGYTF. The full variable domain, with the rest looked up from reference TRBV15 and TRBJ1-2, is DAMVIQNPRYQVTQFGKPVTLSCSQTLNHNVMYWYQQKSSQAPKLLFHYYDKDFNNEADTPDNFQSRRPNTSFCFLDIRSPGLGDTAMYLCATSPLGRALLPRGYGYTFGSGTRLTVV.

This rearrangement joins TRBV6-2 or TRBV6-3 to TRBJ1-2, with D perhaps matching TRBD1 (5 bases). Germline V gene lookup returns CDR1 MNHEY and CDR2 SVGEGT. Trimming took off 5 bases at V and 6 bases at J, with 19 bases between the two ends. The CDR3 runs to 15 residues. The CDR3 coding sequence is TGTGCCAGCAGTGTAACCTACGTGAGGACAAATGGCTACACCTTC. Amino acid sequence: CASSVTYVRTNGYTF.

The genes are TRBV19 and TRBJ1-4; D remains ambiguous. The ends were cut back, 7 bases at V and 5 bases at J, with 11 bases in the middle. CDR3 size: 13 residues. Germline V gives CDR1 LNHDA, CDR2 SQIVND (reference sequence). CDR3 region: CASNQDKNEKLFF. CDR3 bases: TGTGCCAGTAACCAGGATAAAAATGAAAAACTGTTTTTT.

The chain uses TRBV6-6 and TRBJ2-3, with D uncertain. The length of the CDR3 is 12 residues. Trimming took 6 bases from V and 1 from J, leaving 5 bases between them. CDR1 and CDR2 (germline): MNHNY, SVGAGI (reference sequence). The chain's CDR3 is CASSPGTDTQYF. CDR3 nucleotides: TGTGCCAGCAGCCCCGGCACAGATACGCAGTATTTT.

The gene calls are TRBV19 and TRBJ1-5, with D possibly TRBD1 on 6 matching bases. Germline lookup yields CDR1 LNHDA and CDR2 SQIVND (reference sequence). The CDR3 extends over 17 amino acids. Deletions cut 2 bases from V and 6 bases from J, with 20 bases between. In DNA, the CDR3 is TGTGCCAGTAGTATAACAAAGGGACACGTAGGTGGTCAGCCCCAGCATTTT. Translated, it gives CASSITKGHVGGQPQHF.

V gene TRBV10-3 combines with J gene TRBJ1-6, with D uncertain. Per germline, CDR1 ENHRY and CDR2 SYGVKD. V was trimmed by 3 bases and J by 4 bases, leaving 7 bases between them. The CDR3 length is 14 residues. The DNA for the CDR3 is TGTGCCATCAGTGACGTCACGTATAATTCACCCCTCCACTTT. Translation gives CAISDVTYNSPLHF.

The CDR3 is CASSQGTGGSPLHF. In DNA, the CDR3 is TGCGCCAGCAGCCAAGGGACAGGGGGTTCACCCCTCCACTTT. J is TRBJ1-6 and V is TRBV4-1; the match to TRBD1 covers 10 bases. The CDR3 contains 14 residues. Germline V gives CDR1 MGHRA, CDR2 YSYEKL. V lost 1 base and J lost 9; bases outside the gene matches: 0.

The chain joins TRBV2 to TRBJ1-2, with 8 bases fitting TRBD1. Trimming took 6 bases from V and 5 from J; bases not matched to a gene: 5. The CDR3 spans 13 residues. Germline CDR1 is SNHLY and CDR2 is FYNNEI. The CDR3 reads CASRTGDGYGYTF. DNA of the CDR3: TGTGCCAGCAGGACAGGGGACGGGTATGGCTACACCTTC.

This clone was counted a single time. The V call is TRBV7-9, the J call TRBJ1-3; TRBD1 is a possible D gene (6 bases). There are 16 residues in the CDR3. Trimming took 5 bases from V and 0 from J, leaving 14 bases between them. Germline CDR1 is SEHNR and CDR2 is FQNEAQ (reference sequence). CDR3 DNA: TGTGCCAGCAGCATAGTAACAGGGCCCTCTGGAAACACCATATATTTT. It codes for CASSIVTGPSGNTIYF.

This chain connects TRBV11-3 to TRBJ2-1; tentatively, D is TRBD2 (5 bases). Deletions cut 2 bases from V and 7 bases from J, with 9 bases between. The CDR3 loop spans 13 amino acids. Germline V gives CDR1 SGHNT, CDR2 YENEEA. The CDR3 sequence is CASSLLWENEQFF. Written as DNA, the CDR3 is TGTGCCAGCAGCTTACTGTGGGAGAATGAGCAGTTCTTC.

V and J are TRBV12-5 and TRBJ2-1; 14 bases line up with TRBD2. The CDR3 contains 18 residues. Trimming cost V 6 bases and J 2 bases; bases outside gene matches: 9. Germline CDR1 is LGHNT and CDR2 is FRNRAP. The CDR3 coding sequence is TGTGCTAGTGGGACTAGCGGGGGGGCCGTTGTACCCTACAATGAGCAGTTCTTC. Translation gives CASGTSGGAVVPYNEQFF.

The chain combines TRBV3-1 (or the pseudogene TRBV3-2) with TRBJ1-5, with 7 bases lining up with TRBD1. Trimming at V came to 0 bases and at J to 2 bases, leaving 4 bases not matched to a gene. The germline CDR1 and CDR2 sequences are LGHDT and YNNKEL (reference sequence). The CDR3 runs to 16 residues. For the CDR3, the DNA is TGTGCCAGCAGCCAAGAGTCAGGGGGGGGCAATCAGCCCCAGCATTTT. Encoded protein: CASSQESGGGNQPQHF.

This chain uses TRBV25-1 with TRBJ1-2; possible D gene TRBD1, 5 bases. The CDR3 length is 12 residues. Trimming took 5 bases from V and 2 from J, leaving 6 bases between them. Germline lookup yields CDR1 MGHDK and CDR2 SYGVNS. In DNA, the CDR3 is TGTGCCAGCAGTTGGGGGAACTATGGCTACACCTTC. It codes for CASSWGNYGYTF.

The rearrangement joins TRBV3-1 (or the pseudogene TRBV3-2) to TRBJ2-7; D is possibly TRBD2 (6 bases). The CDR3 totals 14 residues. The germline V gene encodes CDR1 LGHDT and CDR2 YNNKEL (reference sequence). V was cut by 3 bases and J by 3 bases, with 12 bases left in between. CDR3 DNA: TGTGCCAGCAGCCAGGCGGGAACCTACTACGAGCAGTACTTC. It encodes CASSQAGTYYEQYF.

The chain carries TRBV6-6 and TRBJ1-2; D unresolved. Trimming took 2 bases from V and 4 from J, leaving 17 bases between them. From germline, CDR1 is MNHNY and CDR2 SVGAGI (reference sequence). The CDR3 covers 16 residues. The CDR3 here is CASSYHEEGISYGYTF. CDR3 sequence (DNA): TGTGCCAGCAGTTACCACGAGGAAGGGATAAGCTATGGCTACACCTTC.